These T cell receptor beta chains were read from a single sample in a study of cytomegalovirus exposure and HLA in healthy donors. Assay: immunoSEQ multiplex PCR; the TCRdb copy retains only in-frame clones and omits some. The repertoire consists of some 130,000 clones, with 65% to 80% occurring once and the leading ten covering about 2.9%. The source material was PBMCs. The receptors here all came from a man aged 40-49 years in good health and CMV-seronegative. Both conserved end residues are part of each CDR3.

TRBJ2-7,TRBV5-8,CASSSRPGTSGRRGGNEQYF
TRBJ2-7,TRBV30,CARRTPGSYEQYF
TRBJ1-3,TRBV30,CAWSVLSPGNTIYF
TRBJ2-1,TRBV7-9,CASSGGTGALDEQFF
TRBJ1-3,TRBV25-1,CASSNTRTGHGNTIYF
TRBJ2-3,TRBV7-2,CASSYLPGDTQYF
TRBJ2-1,TRBV27,CASSPTGTWNEQFF
TRBJ1-5,TRBV30,CAWGVGGNSNQPQHF
TRBJ2-5,TRBV5-4,CASSPKQELQETQYF
TRBJ2-7,TRBV11-1,CASSTDRDMREQYF
TRBJ1-4,TRBV6-5,CASSRTGVGEKLFF
TRBJ2-1,TRBV7-8,CASSWGLAGASQFF
TRBJ2-3,TRBV19,CASSSYSRTDTQYF
TRBJ2-7,TRBV4-1,CASSQGRQYEQYF
TRBJ2-3,TRBV7-9,CASSAGGTSRANTDTQYF
TRBJ2-7,TRBV9,CASSGGVRDEQYF
TRBJ2-3,TRBV13,CASSLAGTNTDTQYF
TRBJ2-1,TRBV5-6,CASSPLAGPYNEQFF
TRBJ2-7,TRBV18,CASSPFRDEYEQYF
TRBJ1-1,TRBV10-3,CAIKGQGAQDTEAFF
TRBJ2-2,TRBV5-5,CASSLNSSPGELFF
TRBJ2-2,TRBV4-3,CASSQEGVTGELFF
TRBJ2-5,TRBV7-9,CASSFLAGGRETQYF